This T cell receptor beta chain was observed in a study of CD8+CD57+ T cells in acquired aplastic anemia. Study-wide context: Mean DNA quantity obtained from sorted CD4+ and CD8+ cells was about 3.5 ug. Regarding the study as a whole: There were around 28 CD8+ CDR3 sequences that occurred in both patients and controls. Any difference that existed in CD8+ Simpson's diversity between patients and controls was not significant.

The germline CDR1 and CDR2 sequences are SGHVS and FQNEAQ. The V and J ends lost 4 bases and 1 base, in that order; junction bases with no gene match: 10. The CDR3 is 17 amino acids. On this clonotype itself: What it binds is unknown.

For CDR3 and TCR beta VDJ profiling, genomic DNA was the template used. Using its own MiXCR run on the reads, TCRdb lists one record per CDR3 protein. The data hold about 270,000 distinct CDR3 sequences, with approximately 57% observed a single time. The chain has TRBV7-8 and TRBJ2-7; 10 bases are shared with TRBD1. The sample consisted of sorted CD4+, CD8+, or CD8+CD57+ T cells (not recorded which) from PBMCs. This TCR was sampled from a human donor with severe aplastic anemia or a healthy control (not recorded which). CDR3 sequence: CASSSRQGAIRSYEQYF. In DNA form, the CDR3 reads TGTGCCAGCAGCTCCCGACAGGGGGCCATTCGATCCTACGAGCAGTACTTC.